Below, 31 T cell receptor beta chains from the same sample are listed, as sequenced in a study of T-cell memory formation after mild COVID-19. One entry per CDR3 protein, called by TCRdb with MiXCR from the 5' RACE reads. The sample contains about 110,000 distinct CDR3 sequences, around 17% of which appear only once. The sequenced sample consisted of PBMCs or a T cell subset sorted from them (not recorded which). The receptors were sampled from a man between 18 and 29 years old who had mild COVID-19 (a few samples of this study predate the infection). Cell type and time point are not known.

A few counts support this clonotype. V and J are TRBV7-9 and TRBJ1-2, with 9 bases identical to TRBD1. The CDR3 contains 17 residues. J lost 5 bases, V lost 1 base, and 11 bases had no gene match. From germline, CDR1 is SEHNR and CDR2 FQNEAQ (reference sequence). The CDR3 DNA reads TGTGCCAGCAGCTTAGAAAAGGGACAGGGAGAACGGTATGGCTACACCTTC. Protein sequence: CASSLEKGQGERYGYTF.

In DNA form, the CDR3 reads TGTGCCAGCAGCTTATTCTCGTCCAACTATGGCTACACCTTC. It encodes CASSLFSSNYGYTF. The V call is TRBV7-9, the J call TRBJ1-2, with D unresolved. V gave up 2 bases and J gave up 2 bases, with 9 bases separating them. The CDR3 sequence is 14 residues long. CDR1 is SEHNR, CDR2 FQNEAQ, per germline (reference sequence).

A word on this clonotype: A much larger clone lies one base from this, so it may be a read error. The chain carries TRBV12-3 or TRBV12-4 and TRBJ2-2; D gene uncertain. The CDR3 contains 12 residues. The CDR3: CASSLVAGELFF. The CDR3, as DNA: TGTGCCAGCAGCTTAGTTGCCGGGGAGCTGTTTTTT.

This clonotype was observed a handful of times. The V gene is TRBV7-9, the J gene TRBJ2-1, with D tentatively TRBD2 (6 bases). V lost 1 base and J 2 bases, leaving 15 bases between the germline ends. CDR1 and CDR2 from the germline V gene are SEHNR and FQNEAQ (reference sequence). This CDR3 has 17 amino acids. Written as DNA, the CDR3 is TGTGCCAGCAGCTTAGTGGCGGGACTCGGGACCTACAATGAGCAGTTCTTC. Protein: CASSLVAGLGTYNEQFF.

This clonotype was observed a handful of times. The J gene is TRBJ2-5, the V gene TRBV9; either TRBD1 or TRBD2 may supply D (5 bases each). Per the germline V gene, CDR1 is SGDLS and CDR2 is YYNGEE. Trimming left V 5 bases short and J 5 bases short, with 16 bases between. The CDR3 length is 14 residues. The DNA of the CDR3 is TGTGCCAGCAGTACCGGGTCGGGACGGGAGACCCAGTACTTC. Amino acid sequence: CASSTGSGRETQYF.

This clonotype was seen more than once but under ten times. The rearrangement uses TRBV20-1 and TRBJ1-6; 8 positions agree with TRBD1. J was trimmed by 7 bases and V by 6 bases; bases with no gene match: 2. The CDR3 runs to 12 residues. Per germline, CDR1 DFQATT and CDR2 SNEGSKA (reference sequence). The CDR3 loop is CSARTGNSPLHF. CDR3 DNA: TGCAGTGCGCGGACAGGGAATTCACCCCTCCACTTT.

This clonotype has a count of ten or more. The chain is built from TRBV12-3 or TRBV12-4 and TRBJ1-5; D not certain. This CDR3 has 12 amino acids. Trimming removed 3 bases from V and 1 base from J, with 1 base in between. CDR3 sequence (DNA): TGTGCCAGCAGTTTCAGCAATCAGCCCCAGCATTTT. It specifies CASSFSNQPQHF.

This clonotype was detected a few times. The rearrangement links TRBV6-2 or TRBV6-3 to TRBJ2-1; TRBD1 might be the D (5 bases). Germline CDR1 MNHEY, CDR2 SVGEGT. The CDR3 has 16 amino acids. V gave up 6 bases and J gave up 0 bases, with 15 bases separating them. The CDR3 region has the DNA TGTGCCAGCAGACCTCCAGGGATCTTCTCCTACAATGAGCAGTTCTTC. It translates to CASRPPGIFSYNEQFF.

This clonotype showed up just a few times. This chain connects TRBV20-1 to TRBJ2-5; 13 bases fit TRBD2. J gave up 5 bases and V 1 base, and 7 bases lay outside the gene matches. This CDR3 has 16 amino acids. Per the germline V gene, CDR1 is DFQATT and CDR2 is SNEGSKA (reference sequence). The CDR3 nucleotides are TGCAGTGCTAGAGCGACTAGCGGGGGGCTGTGGGAGACCCAGTACTTC. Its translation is CSARATSGGLWETQYF.

The CDR3 DNA sequence: TGTGCCAGCAGCCAAGGTAAAGGCGGCTACACCTTC. This gives the protein CASSQGKGGYTF. The chain has TRBV3-1 and TRBJ1-2; no definite D call. Looked up from germline, CDR1 is LGHDT and CDR2 is YNNKEL (reference sequence). V shed 1 base and J shed 8 bases, with 8 bases lying between them. The CDR3 contains 12 residues.

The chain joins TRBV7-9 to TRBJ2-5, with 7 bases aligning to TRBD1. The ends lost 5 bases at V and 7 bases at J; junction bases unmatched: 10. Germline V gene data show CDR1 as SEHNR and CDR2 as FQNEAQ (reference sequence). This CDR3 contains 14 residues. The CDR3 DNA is TGTGCCAGCAGCCCAGAGGGGGCCCGGGCGACCCAGTACTTC. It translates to CASSPEGARATQYF.

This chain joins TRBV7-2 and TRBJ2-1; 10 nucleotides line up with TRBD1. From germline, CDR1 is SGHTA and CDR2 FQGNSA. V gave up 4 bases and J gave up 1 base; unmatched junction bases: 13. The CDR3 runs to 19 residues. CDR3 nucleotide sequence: TGTGCCAGCAGCTGGCCTAAGGGACAGGGGAGAAGGTCCTACAATGAGCAGTTCTTC. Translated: CASSWPKGQGRRSYNEQFF.

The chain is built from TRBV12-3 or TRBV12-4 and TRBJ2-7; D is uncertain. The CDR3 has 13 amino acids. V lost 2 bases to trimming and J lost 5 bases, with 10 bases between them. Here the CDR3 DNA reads TGTGCCAGCAGTTTATATGCCTACCACGAGCAGTACTTC. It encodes CASSLYAYHEQYF.

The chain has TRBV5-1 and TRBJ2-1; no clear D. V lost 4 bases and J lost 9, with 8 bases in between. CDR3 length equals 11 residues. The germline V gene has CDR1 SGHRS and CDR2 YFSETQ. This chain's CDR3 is CASSVDFEQFF. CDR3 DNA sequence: TGCGCCAGCAGCGTAGACTTTGAGCAGTTCTTC.

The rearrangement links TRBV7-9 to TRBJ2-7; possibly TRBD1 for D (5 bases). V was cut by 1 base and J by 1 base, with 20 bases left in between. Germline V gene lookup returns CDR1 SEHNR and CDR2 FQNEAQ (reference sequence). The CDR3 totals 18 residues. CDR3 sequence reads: CASSLDPGRSRESYEQYV. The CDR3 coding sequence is TGTGCCAGCAGCTTAGATCCAGGGCGCAGTCGTGAGTCCTACGAGCAGTACGTC.

The CDR3: CAISAQNGDRDGNTEAFF. The CDR3 bases are TGTGCCATCAGTGCCCAAAACGGGGACAGGGACGGGAACACTGAAGCTTTCTTT. This chain uses TRBV10-3 with TRBJ1-1; 9 positions agree with TRBD1. The germline V gene encodes CDR1 ENHRY and CDR2 SYGVKD. After removal of 4 bases from V and 1 base from J, the junction contained 13 bases not matched to a gene. This CDR3 has 18 residues.

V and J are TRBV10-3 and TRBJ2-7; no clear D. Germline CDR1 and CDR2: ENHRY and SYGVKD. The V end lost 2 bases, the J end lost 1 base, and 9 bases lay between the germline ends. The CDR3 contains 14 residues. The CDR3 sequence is CAISERNNSYEQYV. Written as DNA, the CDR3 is TGTGCCATCAGTGAGAGGAACAATTCCTACGAGCAGTACGTC.

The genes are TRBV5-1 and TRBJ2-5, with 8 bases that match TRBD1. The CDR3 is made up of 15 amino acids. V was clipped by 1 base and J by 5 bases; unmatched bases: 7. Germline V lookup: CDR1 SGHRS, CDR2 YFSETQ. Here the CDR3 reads CASSLTGTGGETQYF. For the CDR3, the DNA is TGCGCCAGCAGCTTGACAGGGACAGGTGGGGAGACCCAGTACTTC.

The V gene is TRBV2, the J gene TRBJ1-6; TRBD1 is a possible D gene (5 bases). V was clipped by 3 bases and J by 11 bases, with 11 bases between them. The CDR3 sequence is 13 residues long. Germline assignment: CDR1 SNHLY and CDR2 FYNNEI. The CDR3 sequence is CASSDRAGTPLHF. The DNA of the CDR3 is TGTGCCAGCAGTGACAGGGCCGGGACACCCCTCCACTTT.

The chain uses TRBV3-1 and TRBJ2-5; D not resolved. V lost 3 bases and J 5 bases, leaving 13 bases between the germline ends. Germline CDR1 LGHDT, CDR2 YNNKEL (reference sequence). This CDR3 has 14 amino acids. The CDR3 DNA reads TGTGCCAGCAGCCACCCGGTCGGCCATGAGACCCAGTACTTC. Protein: CASSHPVGHETQYF.

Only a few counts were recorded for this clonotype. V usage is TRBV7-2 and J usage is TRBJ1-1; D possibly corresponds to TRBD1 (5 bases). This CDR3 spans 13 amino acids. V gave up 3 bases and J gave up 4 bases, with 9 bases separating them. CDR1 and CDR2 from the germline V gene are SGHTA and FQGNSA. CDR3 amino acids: CASSFDSRTEAFF. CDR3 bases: TGTGCCAGCAGCTTTGACAGTCGCACTGAAGCTTTCTTT. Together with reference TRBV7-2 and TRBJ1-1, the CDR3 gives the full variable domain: GAGVSQSPSNKVTEKGKDVELRCDPISGHTALYWYRQSLGQGLEFLIYFQGNSAPDKSGLPSDRFSAERTGGSVSTLTIQRTQQEDSAVYLCASSFDSRTEAFFGQGTRLTVV.

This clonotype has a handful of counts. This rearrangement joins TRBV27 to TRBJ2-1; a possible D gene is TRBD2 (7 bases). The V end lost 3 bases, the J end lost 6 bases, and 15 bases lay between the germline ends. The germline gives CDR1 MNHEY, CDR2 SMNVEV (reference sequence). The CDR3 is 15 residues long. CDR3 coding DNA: TGTGCCAGCAGTTTTCTTGGAGGGGGGGTCAATGAGCAGTTCTTC. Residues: CASSFLGGGVNEQFF.

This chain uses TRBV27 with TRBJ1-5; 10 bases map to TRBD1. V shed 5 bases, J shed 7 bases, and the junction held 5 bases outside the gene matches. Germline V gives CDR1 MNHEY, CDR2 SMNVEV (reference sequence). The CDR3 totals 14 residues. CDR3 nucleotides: TGTGCCAGCAGTCCCCGGACAGGGGGACAGCCCCAGCATTTT. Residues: CASSPRTGGQPQHF.

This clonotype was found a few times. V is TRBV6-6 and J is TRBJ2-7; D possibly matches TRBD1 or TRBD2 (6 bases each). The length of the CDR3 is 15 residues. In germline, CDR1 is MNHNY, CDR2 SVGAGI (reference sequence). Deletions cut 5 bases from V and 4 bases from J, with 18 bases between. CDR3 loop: CASSQAVGGRYEQYF. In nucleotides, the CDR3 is TGTGCCAGCAGTCAAGCGGTGGGGGGCAGGTACGAGCAGTACTTC.

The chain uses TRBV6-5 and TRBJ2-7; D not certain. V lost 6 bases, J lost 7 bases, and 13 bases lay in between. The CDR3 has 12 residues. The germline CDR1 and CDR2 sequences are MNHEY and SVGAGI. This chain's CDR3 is CASSLSGREQYF. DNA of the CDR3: TGTGCCAGCAGCCTTTCCGGTAGGGAGCAGTACTTC.

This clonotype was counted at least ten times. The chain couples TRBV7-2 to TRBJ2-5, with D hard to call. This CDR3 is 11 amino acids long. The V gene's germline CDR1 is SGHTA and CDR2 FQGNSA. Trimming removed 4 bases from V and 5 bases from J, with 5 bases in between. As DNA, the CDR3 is TGTGCCAGCAGCTCCTGGGAGACCCAGTACTTC. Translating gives CASSSWETQYF.

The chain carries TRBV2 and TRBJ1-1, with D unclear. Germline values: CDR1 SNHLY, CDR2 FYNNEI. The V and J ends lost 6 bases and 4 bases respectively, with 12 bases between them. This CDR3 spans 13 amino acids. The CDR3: CASSLQAGTEAFF. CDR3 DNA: TGTGCCAGCAGCCTTCAAGCGGGCACTGAAGCTTTCTTT.

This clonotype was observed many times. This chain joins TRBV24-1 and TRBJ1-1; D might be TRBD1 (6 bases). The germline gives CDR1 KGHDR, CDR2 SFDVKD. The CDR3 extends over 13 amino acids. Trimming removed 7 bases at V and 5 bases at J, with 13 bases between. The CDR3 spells CATRDRTGTEAFF. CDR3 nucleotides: TGTGCCACCAGGGACAGAACCGGGACTGAAGCTTTCTTT.

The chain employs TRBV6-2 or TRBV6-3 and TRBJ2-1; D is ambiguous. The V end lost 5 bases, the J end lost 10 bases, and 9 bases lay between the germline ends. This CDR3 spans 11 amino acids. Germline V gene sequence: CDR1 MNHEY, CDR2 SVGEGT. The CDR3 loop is CASSPTREQFF. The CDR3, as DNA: TGTGCCAGCAGTCCGACAAGGGAGCAGTTCTTC.

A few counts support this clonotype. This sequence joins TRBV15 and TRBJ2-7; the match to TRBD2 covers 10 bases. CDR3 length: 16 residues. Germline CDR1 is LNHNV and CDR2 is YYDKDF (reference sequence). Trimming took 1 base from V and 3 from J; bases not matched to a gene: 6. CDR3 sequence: CATSRGGAGGNYEQYV. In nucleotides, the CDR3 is TGTGCCACCAGCAGAGGTGGAGCGGGGGGGAACTACGAGCAGTACGTC.

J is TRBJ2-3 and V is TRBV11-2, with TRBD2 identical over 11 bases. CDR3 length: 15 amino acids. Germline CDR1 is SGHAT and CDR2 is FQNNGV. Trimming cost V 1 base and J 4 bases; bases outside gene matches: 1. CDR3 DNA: TGTGCCAGCAGCTTAGGGGGACTAGCGGCAGATACGCAGTATTTT. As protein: CASSLGGLAADTQYF. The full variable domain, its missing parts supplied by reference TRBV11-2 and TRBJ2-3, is EAGVAQSPRYKIIEKRQSVAFWCNPISGHATLYWYQQILGQGPKLLIQFQNNGVVDDSQLPKDRFSAERLKGVDSTLKIQPAKLEDSAVYLCASSLGGLAADTQYFGPGTRLTVL.